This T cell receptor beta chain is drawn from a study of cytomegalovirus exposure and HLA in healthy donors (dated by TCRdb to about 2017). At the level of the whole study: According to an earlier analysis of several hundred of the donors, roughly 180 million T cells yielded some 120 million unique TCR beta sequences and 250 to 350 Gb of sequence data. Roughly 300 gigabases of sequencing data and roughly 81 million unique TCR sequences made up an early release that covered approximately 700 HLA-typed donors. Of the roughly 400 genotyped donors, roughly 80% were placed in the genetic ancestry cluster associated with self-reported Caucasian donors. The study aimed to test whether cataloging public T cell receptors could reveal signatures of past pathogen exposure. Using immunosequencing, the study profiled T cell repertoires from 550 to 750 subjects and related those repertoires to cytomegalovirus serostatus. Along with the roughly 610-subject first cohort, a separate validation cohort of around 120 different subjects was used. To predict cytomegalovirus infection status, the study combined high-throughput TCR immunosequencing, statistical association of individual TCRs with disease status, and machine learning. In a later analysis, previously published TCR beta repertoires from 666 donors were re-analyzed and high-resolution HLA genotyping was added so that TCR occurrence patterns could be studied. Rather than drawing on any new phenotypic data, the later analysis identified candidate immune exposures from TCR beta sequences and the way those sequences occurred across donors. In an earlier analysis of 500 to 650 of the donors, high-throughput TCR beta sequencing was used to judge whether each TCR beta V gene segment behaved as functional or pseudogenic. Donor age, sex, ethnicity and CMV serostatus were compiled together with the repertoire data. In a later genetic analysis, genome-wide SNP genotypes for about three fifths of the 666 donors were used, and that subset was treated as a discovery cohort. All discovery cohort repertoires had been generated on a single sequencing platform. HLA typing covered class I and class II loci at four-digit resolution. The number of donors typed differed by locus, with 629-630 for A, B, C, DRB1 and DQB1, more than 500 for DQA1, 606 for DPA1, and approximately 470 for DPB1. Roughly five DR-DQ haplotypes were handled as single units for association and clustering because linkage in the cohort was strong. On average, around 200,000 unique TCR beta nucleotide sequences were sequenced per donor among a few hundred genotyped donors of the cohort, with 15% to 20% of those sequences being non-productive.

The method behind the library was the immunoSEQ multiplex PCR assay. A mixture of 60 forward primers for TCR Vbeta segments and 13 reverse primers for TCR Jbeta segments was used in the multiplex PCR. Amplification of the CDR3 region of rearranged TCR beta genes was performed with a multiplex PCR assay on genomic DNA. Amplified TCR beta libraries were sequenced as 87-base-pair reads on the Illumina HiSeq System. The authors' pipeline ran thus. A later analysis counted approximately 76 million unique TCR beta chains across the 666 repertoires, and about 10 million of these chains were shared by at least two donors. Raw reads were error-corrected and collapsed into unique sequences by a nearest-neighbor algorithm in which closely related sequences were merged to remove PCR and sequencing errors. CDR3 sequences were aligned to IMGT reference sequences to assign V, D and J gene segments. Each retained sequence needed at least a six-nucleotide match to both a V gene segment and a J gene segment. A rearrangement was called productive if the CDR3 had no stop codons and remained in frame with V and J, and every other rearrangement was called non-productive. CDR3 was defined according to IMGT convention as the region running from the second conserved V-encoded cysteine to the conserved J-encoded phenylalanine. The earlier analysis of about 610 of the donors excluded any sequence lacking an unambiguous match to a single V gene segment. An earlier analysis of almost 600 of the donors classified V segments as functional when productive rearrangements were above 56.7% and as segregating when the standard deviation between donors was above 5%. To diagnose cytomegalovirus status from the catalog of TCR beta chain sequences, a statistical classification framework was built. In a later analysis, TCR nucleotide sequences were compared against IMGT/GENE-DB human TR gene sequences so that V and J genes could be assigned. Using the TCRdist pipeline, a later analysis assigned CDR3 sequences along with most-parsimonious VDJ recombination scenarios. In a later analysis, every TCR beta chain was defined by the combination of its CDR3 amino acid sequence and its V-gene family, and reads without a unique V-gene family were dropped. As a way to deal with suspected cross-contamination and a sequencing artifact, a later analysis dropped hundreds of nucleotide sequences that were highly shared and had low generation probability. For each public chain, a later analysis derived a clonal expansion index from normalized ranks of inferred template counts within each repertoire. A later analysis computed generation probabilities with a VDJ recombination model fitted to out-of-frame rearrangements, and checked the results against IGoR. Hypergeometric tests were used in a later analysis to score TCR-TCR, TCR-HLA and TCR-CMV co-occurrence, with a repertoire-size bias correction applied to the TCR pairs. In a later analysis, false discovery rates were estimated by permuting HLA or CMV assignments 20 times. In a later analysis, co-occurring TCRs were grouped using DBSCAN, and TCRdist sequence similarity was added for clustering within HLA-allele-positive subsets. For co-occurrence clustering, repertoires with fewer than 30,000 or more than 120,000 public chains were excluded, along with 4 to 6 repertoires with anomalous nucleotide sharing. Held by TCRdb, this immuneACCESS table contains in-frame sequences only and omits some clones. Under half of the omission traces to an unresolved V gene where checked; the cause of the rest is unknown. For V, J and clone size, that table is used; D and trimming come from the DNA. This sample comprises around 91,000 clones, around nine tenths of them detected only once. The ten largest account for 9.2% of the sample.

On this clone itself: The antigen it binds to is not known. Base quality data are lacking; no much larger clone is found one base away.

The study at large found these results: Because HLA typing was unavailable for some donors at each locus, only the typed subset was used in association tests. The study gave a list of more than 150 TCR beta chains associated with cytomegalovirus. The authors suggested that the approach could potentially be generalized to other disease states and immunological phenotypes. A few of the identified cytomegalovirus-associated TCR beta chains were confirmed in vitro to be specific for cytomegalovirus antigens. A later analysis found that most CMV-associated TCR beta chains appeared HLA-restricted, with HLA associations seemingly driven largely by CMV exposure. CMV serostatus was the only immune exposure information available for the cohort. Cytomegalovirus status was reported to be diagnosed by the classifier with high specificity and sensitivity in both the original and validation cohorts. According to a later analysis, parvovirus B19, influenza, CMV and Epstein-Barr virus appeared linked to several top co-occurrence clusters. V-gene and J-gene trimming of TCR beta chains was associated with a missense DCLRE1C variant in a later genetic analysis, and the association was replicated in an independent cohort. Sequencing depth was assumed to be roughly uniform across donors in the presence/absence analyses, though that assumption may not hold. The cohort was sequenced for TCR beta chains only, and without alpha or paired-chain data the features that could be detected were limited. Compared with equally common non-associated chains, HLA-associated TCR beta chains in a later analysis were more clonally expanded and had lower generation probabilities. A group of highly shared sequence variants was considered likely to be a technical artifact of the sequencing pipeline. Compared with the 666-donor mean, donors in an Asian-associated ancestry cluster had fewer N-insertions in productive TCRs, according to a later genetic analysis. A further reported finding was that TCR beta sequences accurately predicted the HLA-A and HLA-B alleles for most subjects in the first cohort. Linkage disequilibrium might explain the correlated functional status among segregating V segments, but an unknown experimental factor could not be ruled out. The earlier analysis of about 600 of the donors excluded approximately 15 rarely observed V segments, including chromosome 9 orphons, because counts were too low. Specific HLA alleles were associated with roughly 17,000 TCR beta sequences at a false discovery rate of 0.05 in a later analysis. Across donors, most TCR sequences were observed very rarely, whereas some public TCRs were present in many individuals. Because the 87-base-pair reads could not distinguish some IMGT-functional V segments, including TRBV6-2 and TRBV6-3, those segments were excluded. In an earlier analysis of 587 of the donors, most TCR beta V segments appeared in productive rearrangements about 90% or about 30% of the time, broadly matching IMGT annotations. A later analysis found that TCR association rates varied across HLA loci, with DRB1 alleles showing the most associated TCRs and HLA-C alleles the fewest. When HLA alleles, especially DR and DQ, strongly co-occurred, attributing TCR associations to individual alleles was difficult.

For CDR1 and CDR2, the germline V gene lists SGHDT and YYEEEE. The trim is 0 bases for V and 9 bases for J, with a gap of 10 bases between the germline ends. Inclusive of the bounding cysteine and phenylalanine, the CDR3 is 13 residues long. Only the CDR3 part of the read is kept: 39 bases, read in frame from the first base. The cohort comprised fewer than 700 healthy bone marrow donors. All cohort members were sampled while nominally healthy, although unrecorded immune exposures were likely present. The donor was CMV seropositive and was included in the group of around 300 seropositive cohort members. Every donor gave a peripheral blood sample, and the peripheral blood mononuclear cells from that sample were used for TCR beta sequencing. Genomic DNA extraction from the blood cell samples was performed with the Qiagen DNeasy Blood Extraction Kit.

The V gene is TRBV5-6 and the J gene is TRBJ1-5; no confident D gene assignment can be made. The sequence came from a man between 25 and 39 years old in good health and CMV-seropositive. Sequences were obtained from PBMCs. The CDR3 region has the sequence CASSLGSPGPQHF. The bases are TGTGCCAGCAGCTTGGGCAGCCCGGGGCCCCAGCATTTT.